The source of this T cell receptor (beta chain) is a study of glioma-infiltrating T cells. General study results and limits: Tissue and blood shared very few CDR3 sequences.

In its sample, this clonotype was seen a few times. The antigen remains undetermined. Amplification of TCR alpha and beta CDR3 regions from RNA used iRepertoire nested multiplex PCR. One-step reverse transcription and amplification started from approximately 100-400 ng of tissue mRNA or PBMC total RNA. TCRdb itself ran the multiplex PCR reads through MiXCR, one entry per CDR3 protein. The sample holds about 140,000 distinct CDR3 sequences, approximately 40% seen once. The CDR3 spans 13 residues. The V end lost 0 bases, the J end lost 11 bases, and 13 bases lay between the germline ends. Per germline, CDR1 LNHNV and CDR2 YYDKDF (reference sequence).

The sequencing input was glioma tissue, nonneoplastic brain tissue, or PBMCs (not recorded which). The gene calls are TRBV15 and TRBJ1-1; no clear D. The receptor's source is a human donor with low-grade glioma or glioblastoma, undergoing nonglioma brain surgery, or in good health (not recorded which). CDR3 region: CATSRDRPEGAFF. Written as DNA, the CDR3 is TGTGCCACCAGCAGAGACCGACCAGAAGGGGCTTTCTTT.